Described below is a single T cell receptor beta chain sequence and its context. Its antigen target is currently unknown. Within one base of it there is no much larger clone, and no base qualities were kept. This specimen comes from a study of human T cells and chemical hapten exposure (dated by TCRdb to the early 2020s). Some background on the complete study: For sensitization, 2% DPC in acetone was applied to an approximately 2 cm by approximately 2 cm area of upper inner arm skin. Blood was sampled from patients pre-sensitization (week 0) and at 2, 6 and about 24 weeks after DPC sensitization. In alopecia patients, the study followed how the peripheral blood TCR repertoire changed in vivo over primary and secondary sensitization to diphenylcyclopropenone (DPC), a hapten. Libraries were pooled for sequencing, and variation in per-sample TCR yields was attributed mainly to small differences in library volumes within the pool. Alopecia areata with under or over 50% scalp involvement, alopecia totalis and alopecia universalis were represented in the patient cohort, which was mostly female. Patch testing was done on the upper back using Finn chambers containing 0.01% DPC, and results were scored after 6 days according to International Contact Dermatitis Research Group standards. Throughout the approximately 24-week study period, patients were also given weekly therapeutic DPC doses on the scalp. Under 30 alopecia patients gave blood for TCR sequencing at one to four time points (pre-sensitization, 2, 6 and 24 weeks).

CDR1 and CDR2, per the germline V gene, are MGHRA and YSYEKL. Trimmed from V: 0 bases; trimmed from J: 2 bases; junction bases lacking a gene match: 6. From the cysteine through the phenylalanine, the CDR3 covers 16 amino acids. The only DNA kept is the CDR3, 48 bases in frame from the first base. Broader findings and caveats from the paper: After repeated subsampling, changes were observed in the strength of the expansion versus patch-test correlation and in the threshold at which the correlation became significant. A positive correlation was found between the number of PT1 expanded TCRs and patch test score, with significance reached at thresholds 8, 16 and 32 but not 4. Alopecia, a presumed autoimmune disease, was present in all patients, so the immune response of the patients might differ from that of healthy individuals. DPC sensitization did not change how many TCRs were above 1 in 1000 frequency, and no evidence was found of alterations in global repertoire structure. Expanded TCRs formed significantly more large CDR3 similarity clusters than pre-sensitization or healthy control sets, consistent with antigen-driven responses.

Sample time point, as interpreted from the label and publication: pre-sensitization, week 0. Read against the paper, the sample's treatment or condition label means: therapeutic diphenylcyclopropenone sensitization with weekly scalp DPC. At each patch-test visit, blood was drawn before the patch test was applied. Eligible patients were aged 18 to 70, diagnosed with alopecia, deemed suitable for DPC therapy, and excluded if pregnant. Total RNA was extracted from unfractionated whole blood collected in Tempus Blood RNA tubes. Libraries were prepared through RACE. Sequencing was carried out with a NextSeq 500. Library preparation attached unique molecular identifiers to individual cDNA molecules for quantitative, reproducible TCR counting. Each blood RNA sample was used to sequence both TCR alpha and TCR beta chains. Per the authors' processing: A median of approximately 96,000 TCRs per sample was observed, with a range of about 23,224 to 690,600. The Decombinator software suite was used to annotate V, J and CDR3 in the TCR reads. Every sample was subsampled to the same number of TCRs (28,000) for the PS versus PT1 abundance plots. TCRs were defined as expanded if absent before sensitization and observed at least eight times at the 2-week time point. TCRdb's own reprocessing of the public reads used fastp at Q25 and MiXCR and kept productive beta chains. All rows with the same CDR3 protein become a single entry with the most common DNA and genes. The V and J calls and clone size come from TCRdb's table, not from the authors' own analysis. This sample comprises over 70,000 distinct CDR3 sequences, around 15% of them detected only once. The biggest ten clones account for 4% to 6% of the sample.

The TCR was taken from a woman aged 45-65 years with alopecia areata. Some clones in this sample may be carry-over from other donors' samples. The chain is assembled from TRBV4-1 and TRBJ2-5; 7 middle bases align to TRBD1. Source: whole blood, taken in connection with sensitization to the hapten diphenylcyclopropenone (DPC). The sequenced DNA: TGCGCCAGCAGCCAAGATAGGGCCAGGGGGCAAGAGACCCAGTACTTC. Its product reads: CASSQDRARGQETQYF.